One sample yielded the 6 T cell receptor beta chains listed below, sequenced in a study of sequential checkpoint blockade in melanoma (dated by TCRdb to between 2018 and 2021). The protocol used for the library was the immunoSEQ multiplex PCR assay. Entries here come from immuneACCESS through TCRdb and include only in-frame sequences with V and J called. Some clones fail to appear in such tables; in the studies checked, an unresolved V gene covers under half of the shortfall, and the cause of the remainder is unknown. The table for this sample lists several thousand clones; roughly 19% of them were counted only once. The ten largest clones take up roughly a sixth of the sample. The sample's treatment or condition label, decoded: randomized to nivolumab then ipilimumab (arm A) or the reverse (arm B). Sequences were derived from tumor tissue (inferred from file names), sampled from a patient given nivolumab and ipilimumab in sequence. The receptor source for this set is a human donor with melanoma.

V gene TRBV13 combines with J gene TRBJ2-2; D possibly corresponds to TRBD1 (6 bases). V was clipped by 5 bases and J by 7 bases, with 20 bases between them. From germline, CDR1 is PRHDT and CDR2 FYEKMQ (reference sequence). The CDR3 runs 16 residues. This CDR3 is CASSPNRVVKGGELFF. The CDR3 coding sequence is TGTGCCAGCAGCCCAAACAGGGTTGTTAAGGGCGGGGAGCTGTTTTTT.

V gene TRBV9 combines with J gene TRBJ2-1; 10 positions match TRBD2. CDR3 length: 16 residues. The V gene end was trimmed by 3 bases and the J gene end by 7 bases; junction bases not matched to a gene: 10. Germline CDR1 SGDLS, CDR2 YYNGEE. CDR3 nucleotide sequence: TGTGCCAGCAGCGCCGTAAGCGGGGGGGCGTGGAATGAGCAGTTCTTC. It codes for CASSAVSGGAWNEQFF.

The chain has TRBV30 and TRBJ2-3, with TRBD2 identical over 11 bases. Germline CDR1 and CDR2: GTSNPN and SVGIG (reference sequence). The V and J ends lost 2 bases and 2 bases, in that order; junction bases with no gene match: 3. The CDR3 consists of 15 residues. The CDR3 region is CAWSRLAGPTDTQYF. In nucleotides, the CDR3 is TGTGCCTGGAGTAGACTAGCGGGGCCCACAGATACGCAGTATTTT.

The chain couples TRBV10-2 to TRBJ2-7, with 10 bases fitting TRBD2. This CDR3 has 15 amino acids. Germline CDR1 is WSHSY and CDR2 is SAAADI. The junction had 6 bases not matched to a gene; V was cut back by 6 bases and J by 1 base. The CDR3 nucleotides are TGCGCCAGCAGATGGAGCGGGGGGGCTTCCTACGAGCAGTACTTC. Translation: CASRWSGGASYEQYF.

The genes are TRBV15 and TRBJ2-5; TRBD2 matches 11 bases. The CDR3 has 15 residues. The ends lost 0 bases at V and 4 bases at J; junction bases unmatched: 1. Germline CDR1 is LNHNV and CDR2 is YYDKDF (reference sequence). The CDR3 region is CATSRDSGGAETQYF. DNA of the CDR3: TGTGCCACCAGCAGAGATAGCGGGGGGGCAGAGACCCAGTACTTC. The variable domain in full, with the rest retrieved from reference TRBV15 and TRBJ2-5, is DAMVIQNPRYQVTQFGKPVTLSCSQTLNHNVMYWYQQKSSQAPKLLFHYYDKDFNNEADTPDNFQSRRPNTSFCFLDIRSPGLGDTAMYLCATSRDSGGAETQYFGPGTRLLVL.

V is TRBV19 and J is TRBJ2-1; unclear D gene. There are 13 residues in the CDR3. Trimming removed 2 bases at V and 7 bases at J, with 9 bases between. In germline, CDR1 is LNHDA, CDR2 SQIVND (reference sequence). CDR3 sequence reads: CASSIILLNEQFF. The DNA of the CDR3 is TGTGCCAGTAGTATAATCCTGCTAAATGAGCAGTTCTTC.